This T cell receptor beta chain was observed in a study of cytomegalovirus exposure and HLA in healthy donors. Findings and caveats of the study: The authors considered a cluster of highly shared sequence variants likely to be a sequencing artifact. Indistinguishable V segments such as TRBV6-2 and TRBV6-3 were excluded. A later analysis by the authors found several of the most significant clusters apparently linked to common viral pathogens.

PCR amplification relied on 60 Vbeta primers (plus 13 Jbeta primers). Repertoires were generated with immunoSEQ multiplex PCR, while TCRdb's copy carries only in-frame clones and drops some. The sample shows roughly 240,000 clones, 82% of them seen only once. About this clone itself: The antigen remains undetermined.

V lost 1 base, J lost 7 bases, and 14 bases lay in between. Germline V gene data show CDR1 as SGHVS and CDR2 as FQNEAQ. The CDR3 consists of 15 residues. What was sequenced was PBMCs. The source is a middle-aged woman in good health and CMV-seropositive. The rearrangement links TRBV7-8 to TRBJ1-5; the D is unclear. The CDR3 reads CASSLGGVRTQPQHF. CDR3 nucleotides: TGTGCCAGCAGCTTAGGCGGGGTTAGGACCCAGCCCCAGCATTTT.